These 4 T cell receptor beta chains originate from one sample sequenced in a study of memory CD4+ T cells and cytomegalovirus serostatus. The table came from immunoSEQ multiplex PCR; TCRdb's copy has only in-frame clones and leaves some out. The table includes approximately 41,000 clones, 76% detected once. Single viable CD3+CD4+CD8-CD45RO+ cells were sorted as the memory CD4+ T cells. Sequencing input: memory CD4+ T cells from blood. Receptors were obtained from an adult in good health and CMV-seronegative.

V is TRBV19 and J is TRBJ1-5, with D unresolved. The germline CDR1 and CDR2 sequences are LNHDA and SQIVND (reference sequence). The CDR3 has 14 residues. Trimming pared 4 bases from V and 3 bases from J, leaving 10 bases between. CDR3 sequence (DNA): TGTGCCAGTAGTACCACCCGTATCAATCAGCCCCAGCATTTT. Its protein is CASSTTRINQPQHF.

The genes are TRBV21-1 and TRBJ1-5. TRBV21-1 is a documented pseudogene. This CDR3 region has 17 residues. In nucleotides, the CDR3 is TGTGCCAGCAGCTCTCGGGGCCTCTCGCATAGCAATCAGCCCCAGCATTTT. Translating gives CASSSRGLSHSNQPQHF.

This clone was detected a few times. The chain has TRBV30 and TRBJ1-5; 8 positions match TRBD1. The CDR3 is 14 residues long. V lost 7 bases and J lost 2; bases outside the gene matches: 7. CDR1 is GTSNPN and CDR2 is SVGIG in the germline V gene (reference sequence). The DNA of the CDR3 is TGTGCCTTTCAGTTGACAGGGGGCAATCAGCCCCAGCATTTT. It is translated as CAFQLTGGNQPQHF.

This chain connects TRBV7-9 to TRBJ1-4; D unresolved. The V end was cut by 9 bases, the J end by 8 bases, with 7 bases between. CDR3 length: 10 amino acids. Germline CDR1 reads SEHNR; CDR2 reads FQNEAQ (reference sequence). CDR3 protein: CASSTEKLFF. The DNA for the CDR3 is TGTGCCAGTTCTACGGAAAAACTGTTTTTT.